The TCR beta chain described here comes from a study of T-cell memory formation after mild COVID-19 listed by TCRdb under 2021. For context, the study as a whole: Most TCR sequence clusters were specific to one of the two donors. Longitudinal TCRalpha and TCRbeta repertoire sequencing tracked T-cell clones expanding and contracting after mild COVID-19 in a couple of donors. The cohort comprised two young, previously healthy adult volunteers, one female and one male. The study at large found these results: Some responding clones were found in pre-infection memory, which suggests that pre-existing cross-reactive memory T cells took part in the SARS-CoV-2 response. SARS-CoV-2 specificity of the second-wave clones peaking on day 37 was not confirmed. From day 15 to 85, contracting clones showed balanced CD4/CD8 phenotypes, whereas a second wave of clones that expanded from day 15 to 37 leaned towards CD4+. Only two mild cases were covered by the study, and larger cohorts that include severe cases with pre-infection samples were considered necessary. Contracting CD4+ clones appeared mostly in the CM and EM memory subsets, whereas CD8+ clones were enriched in EMRA.

PBMCs were isolated by Ficoll-Paque density gradient centrifugation. The CDR3 numbers 13 residues from cysteine through phenylalanine. Here the CDR3 DNA is all that survives: 39 bases in frame from base 1. A distance of 12 bases separates the germline ends of V and J, which lose 5 bases and 4 bases respectively. CDR1 and CDR2 are drawn from the germline V gene: SGHNT, YENEEA. As for this clonotype: Its antigen is unknown. Nothing much larger sits one base from this clone, and base qualities are not available.

Sequencing was performed on an Illumina NovaSeq 6000. TCRalpha and TCRbeta cDNA libraries were built by 5'RACE with constant-segment primers, adding sample barcodes and unique molecular identifiers. Trizol reagent was used to extract RNA from every sample. Amplification of the libraries took two PCR steps, and the second step added a second sample barcode plus Illumina TruSeq adapters. Libraries were sequenced on an Illumina NovaSeq with 2 x 150 bp paired-end reads. The published analysis was carried out like this. Reads were demultiplexed and collapsed into UMI-guided consensus sequences with migec v1.2.7. With mixcr v2.1.11, UMI consensuses were aligned to TRA and TRB V and J templates and assembled into clonotypes. Clonotypes were classified as expanded or contracted when called significant by both edgeR and NoisET, with noise models trained on biological replicates. For edgeR calls, a false discovery rate-adjusted p below 0.01 and a log2 fold-change threshold of 1 were applied. As an exploratory analysis of dynamics, max-normalized trajectories of the 1000 most abundant clonotypes were examined with PCA combined with hierarchical clustering. The CD4 or CD8 phenotype of responding clones was assigned using the separately sequenced CD4+ and CD8+ repertoires. TCRdb passed the public sequencing reads through fastp at Q25 and MiXCR, retaining productive beta sequences. Rows with one shared CDR3 protein collapse into an entry with the most common genes and DNA. V and J calls and clone size were set by TCRdb, not the authors. This sample holds more than 120,000 distinct CDR3 sequences; 6% to 7% were observed only once. Jointly, the top ten make up roughly 1.9% of the sample.

The receptor was derived from an adult woman who had mild COVID-19 (a few samples of this study predate the infection). The sample titles of this study are shuffled in the database, so cell type and time point are left out; the donor was told from shared clones. Sequencing used PBMCs or a T cell subset sorted from them (not recorded which). The chain uses TRBV11-3 and TRBJ2-7; the D gene assignment is perhaps TRBD1 or TRBD2, with each matching 5 bases. The DNA sequence is TGTGCCAGCAGCAACCGGGACGGATACGAGCAGTACTTC. Translation gives CASSNRDGYEQYF.